This T cell receptor beta chain was sequenced for a study of regulatory T cells in long-lasting Graves disease. Between the trimmed V and J ends, which lost 1 base and 9 bases, there was a span of 10 bases. The CDR3 spans 13 residues. Germline V gene sequence: CDR1 SGHAT, CDR2 FQNNGV. Construction of the TCR beta libraries employed iRepertoire HTBI primers in conjunction with Arm-PCR of CDR3 regions. MiXCR, run by TCRdb on the multiplex PCR reads, gives a single entry per CDR3 protein. The profile shows 350,000 to 400,000 distinct CDR3 sequences, about 14% of them singletons. Described time point: newly diagnosed GD, antithyroid drugs for less than 3 months. The TCR library was prepared using RNA isolated from PBMCs. EDTA tubes collected roughly 9 milliliters of peripheral blood.

This receptor was taken from a female donor with Graves disease. The sample was peripheral blood mononuclear cells (PBMCs), taken at new diagnosis, from a patient treated with antithyroid drugs. V and J are TRBV11-2 and TRBJ2-1, with D perhaps matching TRBD1 (6 bases). This CDR3 reads CASSLVVGAEQFF. CDR3 sequence (DNA): TGTGCCAGCAGCTTAGTCGTGGGGGCTGAGCAGTTCTTC.